This TCR beta chain was recovered during a study of OX40 agonist ivuxolimab in advanced cancers. Whole-study context: Melanoma, hepatocellular carcinoma, head and neck or renal cell cancer occurred in dose-escalation patients. Subjects had a mean age of around 60 years, with a range of 23 to 79; around 80% were male. Study results and caveats: The study found that CD8+ T cells averaged more expanded clones than CD4+. Antigen specificity was not determined for the expanded peripheral T cells.

Germline V gene sequence: CDR1 MNHEY, CDR2 SMNVEV (reference sequence). With 5 bases removed from V and 0 bases from J, the gap between germline ends came to 22 bases. The CDR3 runs 18 residues. Remarks on this clone: The antigen is unknown.

Sequencing used immunoSEQ multiplex PCR; TCRdb keeps in-frame clones, though not all of them. The sample lists 45,000 to 60,000 clones, just under 95% occurring once. The V gene is TRBV27, the J gene TRBJ1-2; no definite D call. Sequences were derived from CD4+ or CD8+ T cells sorted from blood, sampled in a trial of the OX40 agonist ivuxolimab. The sequence derives from an adult with an advanced solid tumor such as melanoma, head and neck, liver or kidney cancer. The CDR3 loop reads CASSTLSPRGFSNYGYTF. The CDR3 region has the DNA TGTGCCAGCAGTACACTAAGCCCGCGGGGATTTTCTAACTATGGCTACACCTTC.